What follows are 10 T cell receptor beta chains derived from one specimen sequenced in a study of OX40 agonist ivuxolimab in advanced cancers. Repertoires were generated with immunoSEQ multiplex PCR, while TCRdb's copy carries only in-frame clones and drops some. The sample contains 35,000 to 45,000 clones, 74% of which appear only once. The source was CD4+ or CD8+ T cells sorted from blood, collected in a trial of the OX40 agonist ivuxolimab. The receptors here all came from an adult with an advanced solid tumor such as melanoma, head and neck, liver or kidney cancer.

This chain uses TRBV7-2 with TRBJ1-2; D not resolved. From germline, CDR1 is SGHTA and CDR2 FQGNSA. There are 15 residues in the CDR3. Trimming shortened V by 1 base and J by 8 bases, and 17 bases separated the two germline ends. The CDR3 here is CASSLGVATDGGYTF. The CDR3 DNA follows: TGTGCCAGCAGCTTAGGGGTCGCGACGGACGGCGGCTACACCTTC.

The CDR3 coding sequence is TGTGCCAGTCGACAGGGCAATCAGCCCCAGCATTTT. This sequence encodes CASRQGNQPQHF. J is TRBJ1-5 and V is TRBV6-5; possible D gene TRBD1, 6 bases. V shed 9 bases and J shed 2 bases, with 8 bases lying between them. The CDR3 is 12 amino acids. The germline V gene encodes CDR1 MNHEY and CDR2 SVGAGI.

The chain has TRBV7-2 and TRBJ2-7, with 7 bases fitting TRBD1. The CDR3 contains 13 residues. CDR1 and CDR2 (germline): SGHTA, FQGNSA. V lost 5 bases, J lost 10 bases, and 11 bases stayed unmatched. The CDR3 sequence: CASSLSGQSLQYV. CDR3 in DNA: TGTGCCAGCAGCCTCTCGGGACAGTCTCTACAGTACGTC.

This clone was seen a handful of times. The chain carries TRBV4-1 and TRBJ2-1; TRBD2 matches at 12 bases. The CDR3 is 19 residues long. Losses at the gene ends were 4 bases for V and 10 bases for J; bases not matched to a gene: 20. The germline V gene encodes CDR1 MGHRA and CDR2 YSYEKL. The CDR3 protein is CASSLTPPGLAGRVAEQFF. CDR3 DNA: TGCGCCAGCAGCCTCACTCCCCCCGGACTAGCGGGAAGGGTCGCCGAGCAGTTCTTC.

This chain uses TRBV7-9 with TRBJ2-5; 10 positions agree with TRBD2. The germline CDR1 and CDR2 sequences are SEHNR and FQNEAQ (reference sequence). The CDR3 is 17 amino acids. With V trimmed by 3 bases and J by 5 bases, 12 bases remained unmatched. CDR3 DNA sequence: TGTGCCAGCAGCTTCAGGTGGGGGATAGCGGGAGGTGAGACCCAGTACTTC. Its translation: CASSFRWGIAGGETQYF.

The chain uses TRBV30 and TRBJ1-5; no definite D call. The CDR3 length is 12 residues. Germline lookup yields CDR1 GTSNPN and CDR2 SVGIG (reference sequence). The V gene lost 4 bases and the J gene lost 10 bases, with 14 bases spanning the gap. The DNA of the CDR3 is TGTGCCTGGACGGATCAGGACGGTCCCCAGCATTTT. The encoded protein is CAWTDQDGPQHF.

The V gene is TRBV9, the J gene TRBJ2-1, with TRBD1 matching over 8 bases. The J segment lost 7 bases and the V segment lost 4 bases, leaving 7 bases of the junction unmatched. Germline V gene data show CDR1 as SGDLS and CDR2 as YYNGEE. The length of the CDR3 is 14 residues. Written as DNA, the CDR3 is TGTGCCAGCAGCATACGGACAGGGTGGAATGAGCAGTTCTTC. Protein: CASSIRTGWNEQFF.

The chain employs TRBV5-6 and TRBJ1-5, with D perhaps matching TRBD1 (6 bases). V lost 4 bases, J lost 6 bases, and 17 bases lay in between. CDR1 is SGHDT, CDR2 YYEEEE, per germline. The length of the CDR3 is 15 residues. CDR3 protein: CASSRGRQGIQPQHF. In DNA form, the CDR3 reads TGTGCCAGCAGCCGGGGACGCCAGGGGATTCAGCCCCAGCATTTT.

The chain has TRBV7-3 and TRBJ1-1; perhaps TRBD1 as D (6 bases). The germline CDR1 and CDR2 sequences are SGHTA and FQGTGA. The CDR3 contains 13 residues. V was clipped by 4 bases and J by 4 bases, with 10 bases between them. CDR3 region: CASSSQGGTEAFF. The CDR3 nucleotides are TGTGCCAGCAGCTCACAGGGTGGCACTGAAGCTTTCTTT.

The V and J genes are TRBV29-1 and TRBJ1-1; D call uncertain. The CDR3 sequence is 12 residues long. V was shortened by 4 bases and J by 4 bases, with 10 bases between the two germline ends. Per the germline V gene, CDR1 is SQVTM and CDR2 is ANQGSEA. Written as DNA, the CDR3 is TGCAGCGTTGGAGGGCAGAGCACTGAAGCTTTCTTT. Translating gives CSVGGQSTEAFF. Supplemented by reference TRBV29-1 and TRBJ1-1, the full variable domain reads SAVISQKPSRDICQRGTSLTIQCQVDSQVTMMFWYRQQPGQSLTLIATANQGSEATYESGFVIDKFPISRPNLTFSTLTVSNMSPEDSSIYLCSVGGQSTEAFFGQGTRLTVV.